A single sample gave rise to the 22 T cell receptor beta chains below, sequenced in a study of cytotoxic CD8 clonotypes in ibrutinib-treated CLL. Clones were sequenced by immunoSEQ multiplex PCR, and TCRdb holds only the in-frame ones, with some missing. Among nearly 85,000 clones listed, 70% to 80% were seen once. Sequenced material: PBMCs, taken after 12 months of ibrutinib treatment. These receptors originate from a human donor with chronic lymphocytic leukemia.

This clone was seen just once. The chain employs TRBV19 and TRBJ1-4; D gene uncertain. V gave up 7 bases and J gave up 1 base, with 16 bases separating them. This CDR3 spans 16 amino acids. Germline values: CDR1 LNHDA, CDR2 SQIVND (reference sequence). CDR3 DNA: TGTGCCAGTACCCCCCGGGCCCGAGGAACTAATGAAAAACTGTTTTTT. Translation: CASTPRARGTNEKLFF.

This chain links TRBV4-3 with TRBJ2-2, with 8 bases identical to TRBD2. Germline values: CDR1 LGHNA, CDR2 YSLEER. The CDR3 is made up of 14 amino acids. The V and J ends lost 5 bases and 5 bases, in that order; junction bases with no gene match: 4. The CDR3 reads CASSDQRETGELFF. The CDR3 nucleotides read TGCGCCAGCAGCGATCAGCGGGAGACCGGGGAGCTGTTTTTT.

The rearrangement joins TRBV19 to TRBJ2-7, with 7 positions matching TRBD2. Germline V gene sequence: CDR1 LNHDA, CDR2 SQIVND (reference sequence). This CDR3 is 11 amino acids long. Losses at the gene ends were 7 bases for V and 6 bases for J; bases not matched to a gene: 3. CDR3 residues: CASTGGFEQYF. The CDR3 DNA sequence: TGTGCCAGTACCGGGGGGTTCGAGCAGTACTTC.

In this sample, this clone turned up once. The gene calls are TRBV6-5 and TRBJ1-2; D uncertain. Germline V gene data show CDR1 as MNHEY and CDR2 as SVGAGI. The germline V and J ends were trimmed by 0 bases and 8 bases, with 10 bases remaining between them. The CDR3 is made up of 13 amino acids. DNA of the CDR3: TGTGCCAGCAGTTACTCGGGCGATGGCGGCTACACCTTC. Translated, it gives CASSYSGDGGYTF.

The CDR3 loop reads CASRSQGDSPLHF. CDR3 in DNA: TGTGCCAGTCGTTCACAGGGCGATTCACCCCTCCACTTT. This chain joins TRBV19 and TRBJ1-6; D perhaps matches TRBD1 (6 bases). Between the trimmed V and J ends, which lost 8 bases and 8 bases, there was a span of 13 bases. This CDR3 spans 13 amino acids. Germline assignment: CDR1 LNHDA and CDR2 SQIVND (reference sequence).

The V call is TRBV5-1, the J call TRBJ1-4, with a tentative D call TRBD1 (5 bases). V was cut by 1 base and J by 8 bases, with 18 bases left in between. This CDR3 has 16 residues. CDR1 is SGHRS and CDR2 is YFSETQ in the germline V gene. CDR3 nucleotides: TGCGCCAGCAGCTTGACCGGGGCAGGCGAGTGGGAAAAACTGTTTTTT. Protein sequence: CASSLTGAGEWEKLFF.

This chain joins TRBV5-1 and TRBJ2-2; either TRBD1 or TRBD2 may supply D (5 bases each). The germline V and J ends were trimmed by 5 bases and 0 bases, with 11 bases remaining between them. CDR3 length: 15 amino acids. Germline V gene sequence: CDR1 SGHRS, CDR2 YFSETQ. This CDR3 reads CASRTGTANTGELFF. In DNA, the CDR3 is TGCGCCAGCAGAACCGGGACGGCGAACACCGGGGAGCTGTTTTTT.

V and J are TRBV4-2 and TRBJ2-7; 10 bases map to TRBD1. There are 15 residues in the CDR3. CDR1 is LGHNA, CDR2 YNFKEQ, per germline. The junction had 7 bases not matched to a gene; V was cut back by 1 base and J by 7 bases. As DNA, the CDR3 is TGTGCCAGCAGCCAAGGAGGGACAGGGGCGTGGGAGCAGTACTTC. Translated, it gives CASSQGGTGAWEQYF.

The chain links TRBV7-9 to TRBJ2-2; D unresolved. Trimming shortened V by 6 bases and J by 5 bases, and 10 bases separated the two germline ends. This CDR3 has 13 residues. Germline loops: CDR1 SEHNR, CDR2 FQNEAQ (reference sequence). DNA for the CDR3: TGTGCCAGCAGGGGGTCGTTGACCGGGGAGCTGTTTTTT. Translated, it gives CASRGSLTGELFF.

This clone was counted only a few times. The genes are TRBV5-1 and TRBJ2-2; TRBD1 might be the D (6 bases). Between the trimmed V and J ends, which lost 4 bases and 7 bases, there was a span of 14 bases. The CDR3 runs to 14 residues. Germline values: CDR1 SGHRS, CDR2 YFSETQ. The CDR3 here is CASSKSGQSGELFF. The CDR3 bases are TGCGCCAGCAGCAAGTCCGGACAGAGCGGGGAGCTGTTTTTT. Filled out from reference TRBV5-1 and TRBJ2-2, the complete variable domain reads KAGVTQTPRYLIKTRGQQVTLSCSPISGHRSVSWYQQTPGQGLQFLFEYFSETQRNKGNFPGRFSGRQFSNSRSEMNVSTLELGDSALYLCASSKSGQSGELFFGEGSRLTVL.

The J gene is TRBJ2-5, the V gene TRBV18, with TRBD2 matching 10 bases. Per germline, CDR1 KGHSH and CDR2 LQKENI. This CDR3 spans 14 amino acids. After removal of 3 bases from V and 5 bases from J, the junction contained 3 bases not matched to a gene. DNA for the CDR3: TGTGCCAGCTCACCGAATAGCGGGGGGGAGACCCAGTACTTC. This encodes CASSPNSGGETQYF.

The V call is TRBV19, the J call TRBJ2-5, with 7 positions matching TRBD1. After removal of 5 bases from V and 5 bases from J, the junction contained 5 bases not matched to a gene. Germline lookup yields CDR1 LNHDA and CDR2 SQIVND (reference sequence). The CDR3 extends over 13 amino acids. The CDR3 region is CASSWDRRETQYF. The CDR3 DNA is TGTGCCAGTAGTTGGGACAGAAGGGAGACCCAGTACTTC.

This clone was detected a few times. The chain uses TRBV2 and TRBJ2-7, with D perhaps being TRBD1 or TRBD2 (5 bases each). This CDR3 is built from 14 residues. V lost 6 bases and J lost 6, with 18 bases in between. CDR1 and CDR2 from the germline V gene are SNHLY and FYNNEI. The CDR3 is CASRRDQGLGEQYF. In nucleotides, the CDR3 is TGTGCCAGCAGGAGGGACCAAGGACTCGGCGAGCAGTACTTC.

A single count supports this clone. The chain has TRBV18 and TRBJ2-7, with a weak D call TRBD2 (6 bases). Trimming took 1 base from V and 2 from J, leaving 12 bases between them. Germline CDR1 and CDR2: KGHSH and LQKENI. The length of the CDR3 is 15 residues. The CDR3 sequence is CASSPRSGGTYEQYF. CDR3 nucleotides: TGTGCCAGCTCACCACGTTCGGGCGGGACCTACGAGCAGTACTTC.

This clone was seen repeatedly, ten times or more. CDR3 protein: CATYIGLGGGEQFF. CDR3 nucleotides: TGTGCCACTTATATTGGACTAGGGGGCGGAGAGCAGTTCTTC. V gene TRBV10-3 combines with J gene TRBJ2-1; either TRBD1 or TRBD2 may fit D (7 bases each). In germline, CDR1 is ENHRY, CDR2 SYGVKD. The CDR3 runs 14 residues. The V end lost 10 bases, the J end lost 10 bases, and 23 bases lay between the germline ends.

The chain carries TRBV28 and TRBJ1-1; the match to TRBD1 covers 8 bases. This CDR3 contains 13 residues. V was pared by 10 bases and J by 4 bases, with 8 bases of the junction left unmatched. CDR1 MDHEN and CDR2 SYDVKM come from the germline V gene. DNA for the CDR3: TGTGCCACCGGGCTTACAGGGGGCACTGAAGCTTTCTTT. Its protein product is CATGLTGGTEAFF.

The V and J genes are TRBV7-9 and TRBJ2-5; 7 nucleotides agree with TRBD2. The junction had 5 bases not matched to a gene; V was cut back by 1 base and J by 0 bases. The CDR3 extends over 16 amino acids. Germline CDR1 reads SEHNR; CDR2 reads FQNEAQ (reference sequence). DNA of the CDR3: TGTGCCAGCAGCTTAGGGGACGGGGGGTACCAAGAGACCCAGTACTTC. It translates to CASSLGDGGYQETQYF.

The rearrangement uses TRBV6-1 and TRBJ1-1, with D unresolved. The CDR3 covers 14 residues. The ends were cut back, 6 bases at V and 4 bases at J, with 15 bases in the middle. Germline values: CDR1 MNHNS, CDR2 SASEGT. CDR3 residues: CASRATRRGTEAFF. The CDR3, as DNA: TGTGCCAGCAGGGCGACACGGCGGGGCACTGAAGCTTTCTTT.

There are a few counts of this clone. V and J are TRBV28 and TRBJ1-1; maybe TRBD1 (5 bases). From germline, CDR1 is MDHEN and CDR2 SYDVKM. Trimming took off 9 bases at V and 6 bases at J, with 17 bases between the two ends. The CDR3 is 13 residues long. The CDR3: CASSLGGWSEAFF. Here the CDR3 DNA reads TGTGCCAGTTCACTTGGGGGATGGTCTGAAGCTTTCTTT. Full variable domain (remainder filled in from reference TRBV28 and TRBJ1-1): DVKVTQSSRYLVKRTGEKVFLECVQDMDHENMFWYRQDPGLGLRLIYFSYDVKMKEKGDIPEGYSVSREKKERFSLILESASTNQTSMYLCASSLGGWSEAFFGQGTRLTVV.

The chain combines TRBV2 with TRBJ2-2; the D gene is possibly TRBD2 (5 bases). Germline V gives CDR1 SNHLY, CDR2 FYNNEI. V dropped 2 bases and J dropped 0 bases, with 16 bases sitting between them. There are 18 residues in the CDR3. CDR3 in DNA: TGTGCCAGCAGTGAATACGATCCGGGGTACGCGAACACCGGGGAGCTGTTTTTT. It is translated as CASSEYDPGYANTGELFF.

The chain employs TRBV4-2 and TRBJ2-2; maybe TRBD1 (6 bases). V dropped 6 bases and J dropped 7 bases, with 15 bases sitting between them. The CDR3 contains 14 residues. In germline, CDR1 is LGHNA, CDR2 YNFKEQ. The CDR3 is CASRSNRDVGELFF. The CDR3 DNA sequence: TGTGCCAGCAGATCAAACAGGGACGTCGGGGAGCTGTTTTTT.

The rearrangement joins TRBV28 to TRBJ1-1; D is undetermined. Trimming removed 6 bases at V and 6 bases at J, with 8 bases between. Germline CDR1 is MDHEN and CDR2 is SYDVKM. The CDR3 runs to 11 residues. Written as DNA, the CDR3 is TGTGCCAGCAGCCCCCGGGCTGAAGCTTTCTTT. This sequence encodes CASSPRAEAFF.